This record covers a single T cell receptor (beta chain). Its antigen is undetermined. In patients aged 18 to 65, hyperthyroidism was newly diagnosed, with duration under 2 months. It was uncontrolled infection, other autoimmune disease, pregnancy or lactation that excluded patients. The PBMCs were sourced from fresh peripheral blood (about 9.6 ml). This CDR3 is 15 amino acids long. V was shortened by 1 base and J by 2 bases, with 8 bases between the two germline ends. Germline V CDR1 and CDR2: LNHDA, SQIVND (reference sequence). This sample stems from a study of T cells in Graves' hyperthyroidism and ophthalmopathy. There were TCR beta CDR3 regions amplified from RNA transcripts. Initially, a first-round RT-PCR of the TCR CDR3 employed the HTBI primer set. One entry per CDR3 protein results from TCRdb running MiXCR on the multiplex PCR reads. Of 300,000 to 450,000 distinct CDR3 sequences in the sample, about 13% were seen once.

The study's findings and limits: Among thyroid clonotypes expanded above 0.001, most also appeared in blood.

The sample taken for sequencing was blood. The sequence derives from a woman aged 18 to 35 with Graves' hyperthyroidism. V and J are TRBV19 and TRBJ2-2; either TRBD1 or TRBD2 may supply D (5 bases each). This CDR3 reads CASSIVGDNTGELFF. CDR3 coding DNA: TGTGCCAGTAGTATAGTTGGGGACAACACCGGGGAGCTGTTTTTT.